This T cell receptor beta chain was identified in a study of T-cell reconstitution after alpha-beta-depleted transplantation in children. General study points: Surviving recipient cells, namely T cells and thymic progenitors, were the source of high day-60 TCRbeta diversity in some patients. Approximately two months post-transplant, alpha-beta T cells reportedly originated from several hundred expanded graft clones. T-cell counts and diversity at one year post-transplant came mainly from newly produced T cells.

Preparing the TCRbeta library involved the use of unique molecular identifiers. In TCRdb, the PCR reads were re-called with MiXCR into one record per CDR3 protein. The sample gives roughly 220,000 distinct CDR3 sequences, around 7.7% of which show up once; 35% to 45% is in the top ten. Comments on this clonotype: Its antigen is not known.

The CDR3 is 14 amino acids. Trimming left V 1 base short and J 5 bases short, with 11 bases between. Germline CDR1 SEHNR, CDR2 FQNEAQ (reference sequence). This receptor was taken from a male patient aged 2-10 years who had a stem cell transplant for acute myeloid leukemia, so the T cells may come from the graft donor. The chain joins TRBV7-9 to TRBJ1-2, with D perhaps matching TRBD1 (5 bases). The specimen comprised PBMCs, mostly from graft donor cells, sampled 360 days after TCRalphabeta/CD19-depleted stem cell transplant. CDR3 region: CASSLGAGKYGYTF. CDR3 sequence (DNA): TGTGCCAGCAGCTTAGGGGCAGGGAAATATGGCTACACCTTC.